This record looks at one T cell receptor (beta chain) sequence and its context. This same CDR3 is encoded by further DNA sequences in the sample. This entry belongs to a study of blood T cell repertoires in COVID-19. Study summary: COVID-19 samples from acute and convalescent phases originated in the United States, Italy and Spain.

Trimming took off 2 bases at V and 1 base at J, with 6 bases between the two ends. The germline V gene has CDR1 SGHRS and CDR2 YFSETQ. This CDR3 has 13 residues. Authors' data handling: Amplification of reference gene primers provided the estimated nucleated cell counts. Using immunoSEQ multiplex PCR, the repertoire was profiled, and TCRdb retains in-frame clones only, with some absent. That table supplies the V and J calls and clone size; D and trimming were determined from the DNA. The profile covers around 290,000 clones, with roughly 91% appearing a single time and over 2% taken by the ten largest.

The sequence derives from a woman aged 55-69 years in a cohort exposed to, infected with or recovered from COVID-19 (not recorded which). Sequenced input: PBMCs or T cells enriched from blood (not recorded which). This chain uses TRBV5-1 with TRBJ1-1, with D uncertain. This chain's CDR3 is CASSFQENTEAFF. CDR3 sequence (DNA): TGCGCCAGCAGCTTTCAGGAGAACACTGAAGCTTTCTTT. The variable domain in full, with the rest retrieved from reference TRBV5-1 and TRBJ1-1, is KAGVTQTPRYLIKTRGQQVTLSCSPISGHRSVSWYQQTPGQGLQFLFEYFSETQRNKGNFPGRFSGRQFSNSRSEMNVSTLELGDSALYLCASSFQENTEAFFGQGTRLTVV.